Below, 10 T cell receptor beta chains from the same sample are listed, as sequenced in a study of blood T cell repertoires in COVID-19. TCRdb keeps only in-frame clones here, not all; method: immunoSEQ multiplex PCR. Here the sample spans 70,000 to 100,000 clones, around nine tenths being singletons. The sequencing sample was made of peripheral blood. The receptors shown here come from a woman aged 55-70 years with COVID-19, enrolled during active disease.

This chain links TRBV5-5 with TRBJ1-5; D possibly corresponds to TRBD1 (5 bases). The CDR3 totals 12 residues. Germline assignment: CDR1 SGHKS and CDR2 YYEKEE (reference sequence). V lost 7 bases and J lost 4, with 9 bases in between. CDR3 region: CASSRGNQPQHF. The DNA of the CDR3 is TGTGCCAGCTCTCGGGGGAATCAGCCCCAGCATTTT.

The chain is built from TRBV4-3 and TRBJ1-5, with D perhaps TRBD1 (6 bases). The V and J ends lost 0 bases and 5 bases respectively, with 11 bases between them. The CDR3 is 15 amino acids. Looked up from germline, CDR1 is LGHNA and CDR2 is YSLEER. The CDR3 DNA sequence: TGCGCCAGCAGCCAAGAGGGGGGGCTGGATCAGCCCCAGCATTTT. This encodes CASSQEGGLDQPQHF.

The chain couples TRBV11-3 to TRBJ2-7; weak D call: TRBD1 (5 bases). The length of the CDR3 is 14 residues. Trimming stripped 4 bases from V and 2 bases from J, with 12 bases between. Germline CDR1 and CDR2: SGHNT and YENEEA. Here the CDR3 reads CASSSLRRAYEQYF. CDR3 bases: TGTGCCAGCAGCTCCCTGCGCAGGGCCTACGAGCAGTACTTC.

This chain uses TRBV9 with TRBJ1-1; D not resolved. CDR3 length equals 13 residues. Germline loops: CDR1 SGDLS, CDR2 YYNGEE. With 4 bases removed from V and 4 bases from J, the gap between germline ends came to 11 bases. Here the CDR3 DNA reads TGTGCCAGCAGCAGGAGTTGGGTCACTGAAGCTTTCTTT. Protein: CASSRSWVTEAFF.

This chain's CDR3 is CASSFVLRTAPGYGYTF. The DNA of the CDR3 is TGTGCCAGCAGCTTCGTACTGCGGACAGCGCCCGGGTATGGCTACACCTTC. The chain recombines TRBV7-2 with TRBJ1-2; D is perhaps TRBD1 (6 bases). V shed 3 bases and J shed 5 bases, with 22 bases lying between them. The CDR3 is 17 residues long. Germline assignment: CDR1 SGHTA and CDR2 FQGNSA.

The chain has TRBV11-2 and TRBJ2-4; D unresolved. The CDR3 contains 12 residues. Germline V gives CDR1 SGHAT, CDR2 FQNNGV. V was shortened by 0 bases and J by 10 bases, with 7 bases between the two germline ends. The CDR3 DNA sequence: TGTGCCAGCAGCTTAGATCCCTCTATTCAGTACTTC. It codes for CASSLDPSIQYF. Full variable domain (remainder filled in from reference TRBV11-2 and TRBJ2-4): EAGVAQSPRYKIIEKRQSVAFWCNPISGHATLYWYQQILGQGPKLLIQFQNNGVVDDSQLPKDRFSAERLKGVDSTLKIQPAKLEDSAVYLCASSLDPSIQYFGAGTRLSVL.

The rearrangement uses TRBV6-2 or TRBV6-3 and TRBJ1-2; D gene ambiguous. The CDR3 runs 15 residues. CDR1 and CDR2 (germline): MNHEY, SVGEGT. The ends were cut back, 5 bases at V and 4 bases at J, with 17 bases in the middle. CDR3 protein: CASSDPPGRGYGYTF. The CDR3 nucleotides are TGTGCCAGCAGTGATCCCCCGGGGAGAGGCTATGGCTACACCTTC.

This rearrangement joins TRBV7-8 to TRBJ1-2; 7 positions agree with TRBD1. The V and J ends lost 5 bases and 3 bases, in that order; junction bases with no gene match: 3. Germline V gene sequence: CDR1 SGHVS, CDR2 FQNEAQ. This CDR3 region has 13 residues. The CDR3 nucleotides are TGTGCCAGCAGCAACACAGGGGACTATGGCTACACCTTC. It yields the protein CASSNTGDYGYTF. The full variable domain, rest sourced from reference TRBV7-8 and TRBJ1-2, is GAGVSQSPRYKVAKRGQDVALRCDPISGHVSLFWYQQALGQGPEFLTYFQNEAQLDKSGLPSDRFFAERPEGSVSTLKIQRTQQEDSAVYLCASSNTGDYGYTFGSGTRLTVV.

V is TRBV7-2 and J is TRBJ1-1; a possible D gene is TRBD1 (6 bases). V was cut by 2 bases and J by 6 bases, with 13 bases left in between. CDR1 and CDR2 from the germline V gene are SGHTA and FQGNSA. The CDR3 spans 14 residues. In DNA form, the CDR3 reads TGTGCCAGCAGCTTATTGGGGGCTTACGCTGAAGCTTTCTTT. It specifies CASSLLGAYAEAFF.

V and J are TRBV7-9 and TRBJ1-5; D call uncertain. The V end was cut by 4 bases, the J end by 1 base, with 14 bases between. This CDR3 is 16 amino acids long. Germline lookup yields CDR1 SEHNR and CDR2 FQNEAQ (reference sequence). CDR3 loop: CASSSNRWESNQPQHF. The DNA for the CDR3 is TGTGCCAGCAGCTCGAACCGCTGGGAGAGCAATCAGCCCCAGCATTTT.